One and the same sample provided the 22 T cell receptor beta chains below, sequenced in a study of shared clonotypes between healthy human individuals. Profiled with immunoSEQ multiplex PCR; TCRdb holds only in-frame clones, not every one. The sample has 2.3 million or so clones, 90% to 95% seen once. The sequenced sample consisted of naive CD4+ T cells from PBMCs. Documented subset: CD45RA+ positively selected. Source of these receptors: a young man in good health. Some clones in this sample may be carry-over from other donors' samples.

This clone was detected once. The CDR3, as DNA: TGTGCCAGCAGCAAAGGCCGTTGGGGGAACACTGAAGCTTTCTTT. Amino acids: CASSKGRWGNTEAFF. The genes are TRBV21-1 and TRBJ1-1. TRBV21-1 is a known pseudogene. This CDR3 is 15 amino acids long.

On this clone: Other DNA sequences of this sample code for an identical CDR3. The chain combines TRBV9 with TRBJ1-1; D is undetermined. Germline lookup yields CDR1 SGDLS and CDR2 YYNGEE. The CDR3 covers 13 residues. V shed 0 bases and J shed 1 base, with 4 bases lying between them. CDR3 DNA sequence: TGTGCCAGCAGCGTAGGTCCGAACACTGAAGCTTTCTTT. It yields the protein CASSVGPNTEAFF. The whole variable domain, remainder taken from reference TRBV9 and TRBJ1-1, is DSGVTQTPKHLITATGQRVTLRCSPRSGDLSVYWYQQSLDQGLQFLIQYYNGEERAKGNILERFSAQQFPDLHSELNLSSLELGDSALYFCASSVGPNTEAFFGQGTRLTVV.

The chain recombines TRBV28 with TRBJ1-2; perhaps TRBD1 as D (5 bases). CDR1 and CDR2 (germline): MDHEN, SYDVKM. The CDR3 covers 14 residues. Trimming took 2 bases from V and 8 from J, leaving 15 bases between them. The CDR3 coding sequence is TGTGCCAGCAGTTTAGTGTTAGGGGACGGCGGCTACACCTTC. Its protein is CASSLVLGDGGYTF.

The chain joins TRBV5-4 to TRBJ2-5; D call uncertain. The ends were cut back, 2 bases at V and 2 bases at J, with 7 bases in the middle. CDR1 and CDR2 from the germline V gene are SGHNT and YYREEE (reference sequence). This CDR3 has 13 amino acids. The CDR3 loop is CASSFLQQETQYF. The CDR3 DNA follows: TGTGCCAGCAGCTTTCTTCAGCAAGAGACCCAGTACTTC.

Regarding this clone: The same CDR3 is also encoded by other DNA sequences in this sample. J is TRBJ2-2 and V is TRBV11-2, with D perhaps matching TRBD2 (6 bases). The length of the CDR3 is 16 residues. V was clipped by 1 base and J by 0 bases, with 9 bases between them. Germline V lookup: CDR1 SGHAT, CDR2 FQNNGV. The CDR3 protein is CASSLVGGANTGELFF. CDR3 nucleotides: TGTGCCAGCAGCTTAGTTGGCGGGGCGAACACCGGGGAGCTGTTTTTT.

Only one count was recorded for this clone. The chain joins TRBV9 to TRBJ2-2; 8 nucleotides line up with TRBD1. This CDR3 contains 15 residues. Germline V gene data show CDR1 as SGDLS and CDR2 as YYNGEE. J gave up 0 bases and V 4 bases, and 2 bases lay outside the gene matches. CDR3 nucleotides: TGTGCCAGCAGCATACAGGGGGCGAACACCGGGGAGCTGTTTTTT. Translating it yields CASSIQGANTGELFF.

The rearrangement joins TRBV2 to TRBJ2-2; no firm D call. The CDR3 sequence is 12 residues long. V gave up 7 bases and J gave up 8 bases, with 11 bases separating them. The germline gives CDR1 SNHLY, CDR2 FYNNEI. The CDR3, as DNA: TGTGCCAGCACCCCAGACCGAGGGGAGCTGTTTTTT. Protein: CASTPDRGELFF. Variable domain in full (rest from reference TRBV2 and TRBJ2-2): EPEVTQTPSHQVTQMGQEVILRCVPISNHLYFYWYRQILGQKVEFLVSFYNNEISEKSEIFDDQFSVERPDGSNFTLKIRSTKLEDSAMYFCASTPDRGELFFGEGSRLTVL.

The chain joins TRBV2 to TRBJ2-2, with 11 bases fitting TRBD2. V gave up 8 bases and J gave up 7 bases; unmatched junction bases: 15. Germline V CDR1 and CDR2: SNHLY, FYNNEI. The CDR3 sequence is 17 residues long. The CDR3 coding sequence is TGTGCCAGCCAACTCGGCCTAGCGGGAGGATTCGACGGGGAGCTGTTTTTT. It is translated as CASQLGLAGGFDGELFF.

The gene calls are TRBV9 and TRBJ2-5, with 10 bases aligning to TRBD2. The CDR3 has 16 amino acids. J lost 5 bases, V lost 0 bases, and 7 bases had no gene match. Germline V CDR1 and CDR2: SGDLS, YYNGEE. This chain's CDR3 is CASSVGTSGILETQYF. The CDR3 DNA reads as TGTGCCAGCAGCGTAGGAACTAGCGGGATATTGGAGACCCAGTACTTC.

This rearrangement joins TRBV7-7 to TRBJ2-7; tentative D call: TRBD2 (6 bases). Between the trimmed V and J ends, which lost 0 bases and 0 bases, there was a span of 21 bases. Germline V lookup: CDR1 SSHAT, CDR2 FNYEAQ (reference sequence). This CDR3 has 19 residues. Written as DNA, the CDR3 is TGTGCCAGCAGCTTAGCTAGCGGTAAAGAACTCTTTAGCTCCTACGAGCAGTACTTC. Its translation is CASSLASGKELFSSYEQYF. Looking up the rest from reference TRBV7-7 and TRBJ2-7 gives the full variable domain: GAGVSQSPRYKVTKRGQDVTLRCDPISSHATLYWYQQALGQGPEFLTYFNYEAQPDKSGLPSDRFSAERPEGSISTLTIQRTEQRDSAMYRCASSLASGKELFSSYEQYFGPGTRLTVT.

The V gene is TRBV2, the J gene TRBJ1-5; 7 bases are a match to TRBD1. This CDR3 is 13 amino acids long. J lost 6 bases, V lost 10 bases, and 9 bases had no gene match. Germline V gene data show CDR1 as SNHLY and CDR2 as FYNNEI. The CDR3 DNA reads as TGTGCCACCAAGGACAGGCTGTCTCAGCCCCAGCATTTT. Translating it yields CATKDRLSQPQHF.

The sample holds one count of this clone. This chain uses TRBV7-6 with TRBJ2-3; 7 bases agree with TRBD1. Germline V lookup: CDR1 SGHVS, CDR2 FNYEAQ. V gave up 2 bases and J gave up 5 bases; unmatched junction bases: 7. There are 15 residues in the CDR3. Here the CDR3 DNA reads TGTGCCAGCAGCTTAAAGGGGGCTGAAGGAGATACGCAGTATTTT. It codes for CASSLKGAEGDTQYF.

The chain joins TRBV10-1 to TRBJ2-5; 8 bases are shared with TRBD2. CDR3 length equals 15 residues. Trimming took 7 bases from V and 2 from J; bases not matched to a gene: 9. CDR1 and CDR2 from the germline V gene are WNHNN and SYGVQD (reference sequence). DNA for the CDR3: TGCGCCAGCAATCCCTTAGCGGGACCTCAAGAGACCCAGTACTTC. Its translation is CASNPLAGPQETQYF.

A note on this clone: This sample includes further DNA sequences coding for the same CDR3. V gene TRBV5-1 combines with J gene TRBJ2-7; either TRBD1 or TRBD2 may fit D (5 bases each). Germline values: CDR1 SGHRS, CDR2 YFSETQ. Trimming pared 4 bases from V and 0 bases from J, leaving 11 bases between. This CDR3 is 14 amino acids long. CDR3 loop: CASSRTGTSYEQYF. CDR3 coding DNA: TGCGCCAGCAGCAGGACCGGGACCTCCTACGAGCAGTACTTC.

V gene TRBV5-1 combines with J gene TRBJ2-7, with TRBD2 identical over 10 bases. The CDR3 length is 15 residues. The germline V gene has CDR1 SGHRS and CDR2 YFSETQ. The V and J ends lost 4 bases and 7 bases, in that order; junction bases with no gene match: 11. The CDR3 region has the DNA TGCGCCAGCAGCACCCAAGCGGGAGGGCCGGGGGAGCAGTACTTC. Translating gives CASSTQAGGPGEQYF.

In nucleotides, the CDR3 is TGTGCCAGCAGCCAAGATCAATCCCGCACCGGGGAGCTGTTTTTT. This sequence encodes CASSQDQSRTGELFF. The rearrangement uses TRBV4-2 and TRBJ2-2; D unclear. Trimming removed 0 bases at V and 4 bases at J, with 9 bases between. This CDR3 spans 15 amino acids. Looked up from germline, CDR1 is LGHNA and CDR2 is YNFKEQ.

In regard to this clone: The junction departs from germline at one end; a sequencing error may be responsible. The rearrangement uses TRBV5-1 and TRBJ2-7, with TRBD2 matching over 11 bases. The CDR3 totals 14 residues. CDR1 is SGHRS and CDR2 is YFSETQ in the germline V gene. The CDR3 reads CASSLVLAGEPQSF. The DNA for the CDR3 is TGCGCCAGCAGCTTGGTACTAGCGGGAGAGCCCCAGAGCTTC.

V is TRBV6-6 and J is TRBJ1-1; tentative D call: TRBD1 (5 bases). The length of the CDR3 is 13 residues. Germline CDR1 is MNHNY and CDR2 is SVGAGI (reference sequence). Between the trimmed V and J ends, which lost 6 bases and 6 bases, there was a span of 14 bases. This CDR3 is CASRLEPGAEAFF. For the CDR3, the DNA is TGTGCCAGCAGACTCGAACCGGGGGCTGAAGCTTTCTTT.

The CDR3: CASSLGPGARAFF. CDR3 sequence (DNA): TGTGCCAGCAGCTTGGGCCCGGGGGCGAGGGCTTTCTTT. The rearrangement joins TRBV5-8 to TRBJ1-1; D perhaps matches TRBD1 (6 bases). V lost 0 bases and J lost 11, with 14 bases in between. The CDR3 extends over 13 amino acids. CDR1 SGHTS and CDR2 YDEGEE come from the germline V gene.

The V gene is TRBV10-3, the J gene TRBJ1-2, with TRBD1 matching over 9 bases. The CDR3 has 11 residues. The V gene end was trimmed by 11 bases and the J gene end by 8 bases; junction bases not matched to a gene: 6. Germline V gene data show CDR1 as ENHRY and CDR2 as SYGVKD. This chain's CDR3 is CASRQGDGYTF. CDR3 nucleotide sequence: TGTGCCTCCCGACAGGGGGACGGCTACACCTTC.

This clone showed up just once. The CDR3 sequence: CASSLWPGQGIPEAFF. The CDR3 DNA reads TGTGCCAGCAGTTTGTGGCCGGGACAGGGTATCCCTGAAGCTTTCTTT. J is TRBJ1-1 and V is TRBV28; the match to TRBD1 covers 9 bases. CDR1 and CDR2 from the germline V gene are MDHEN and SYDVKM. The CDR3 is 16 residues long. Trimming at V came to 3 bases and at J to 6 bases, leaving 11 bases not matched to a gene.

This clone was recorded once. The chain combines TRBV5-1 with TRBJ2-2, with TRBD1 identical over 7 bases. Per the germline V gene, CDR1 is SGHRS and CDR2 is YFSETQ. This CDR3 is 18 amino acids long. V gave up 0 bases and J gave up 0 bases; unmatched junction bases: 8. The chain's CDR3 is CASSLGWDSATNTGELFF. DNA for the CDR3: TGCGCCAGCAGCTTGGGCTGGGACAGCGCCACGAACACCGGGGAGCTGTTTTTT.